The rows below give T cell receptor beta chains drawn from one sample of a study of T cells in localized non-small cell lung cancer. TCRdb keeps only in-frame clones here, not all; method: immunoSEQ multiplex PCR. The table includes about 59,000 clones, around nine tenths detected once. This sample comprised peripheral blood, obtained before any cancer treatment. These TCRs come from a man aged 35 to 69 with stage I squamous cell lung carcinoma. The CDR3 runs from the conserved cysteine through the conserved F or W. A D gene is named only where the DNA matches it firmly. For some rows the clone size is stated as once, few or many, or as a class when expanded; others skip it.

j_gene | v_gene | d_gene | abundance | CDR3aa | CDR3nt
TRBJ1-3 | TRBV28 | TRBD1 | . | CASSSGGGGSGNTIYF | TGTGCCAGCAGTTCAGGGGGCGGAGGCTCTGGAAACACCATATATTTT
TRBJ2-3 | TRBV7-7 | TRBD2 | . | CASSSGRGGRTDTQYF | TGTGCTAGCAGCTCAGGGCGGGGCGGGAGAACAGATACGCAGTATTTT
TRBJ1-1 | TRBV5-1 | TRBD1 | . | CASSSLGQTNTEAFF | TGCGCCAGCAGCTCCCTGGGACAGACGAACACTGAAGCTTTCTTT
TRBJ1-5 | TRBV28 | . | once | CASNVGRQPQHF | TGTGCCAGCAACGTGGGGCGTCAGCCCCAGCATTTT
TRBJ2-7 | TRBV6-5 | . | . | CASSYSLRDGYEQYF | TGTGCCAGCAGTTACTCCCTCCGGGACGGCTACGAGCAGTACTTC
TRBJ2-1 | TRBV28 | TRBD2 | . | CASSPLPVASGSNEQFF | TGTGCCAGCAGTCCCCTTCCCGTGGCTAGCGGGAGTAATGAGCAGTTCTTC
TRBJ1-6 | TRBV7-3 | . | . | CASSRSGNDSPLHF | TGTGCCAGCAGCCGCAGCGGTAACGATTCACCCCTCCACTTT
TRBJ2-5 | TRBV28 | . | . | CASSLGYQETQYF | TGTGCCAGCAGTTTGGGATACCAAGAGACCCAGTACTTC
TRBJ2-3 | TRBV12-1 | . | . | CASRTASTDTQYF | TGTGCCAGCCGGACAGCCAGCACAGATACGCAGTATTTT
TRBJ1-1 | TRBV10-2 | . | few | CASTNAGDTEAFF | TGCGCCAGCACAAATGCCGGGGACACTGAAGCTTTCTTT
TRBJ2-7 | TRBV6-5 | . | . | CASSPANRLGLEQYF | TGTGCCAGCAGCCCCGCTAACCGGCTGGGTCTCGAGCAGTACTTC
TRBJ1-5 | TRBV15 | TRBD1 | . | CATSRAADRAHQPQHF | TGTGCCACCAGCAGAGCCGCTGACAGGGCTCATCAGCCCCAGCATTTT
TRBJ1-3 | TRBV28 | . | . | CASIGQSSGNTIYF | TGTGCCAGCATCGGACAGAGCTCTGGAAACACCATATATTTT
TRBJ2-5 | TRBV5-4 | TRBD2 | . | CASRFDPGGTQYF | TGTGCCAGCAGATTCGACCCGGGAGGGACCCAGTACTTC
TRBJ2-1 | TRBV28 | . | . | CASSSFSNEQFF | TGTGCCAGCAGTTCCTTTAGCAATGAGCAGTTCTTC
TRBJ2-7 | TRBV7-2 | . | . | CASSSDPALEQYF | TGTGCCAGCAGCTCGGATCCCGCGTTAGAGCAGTACTTC
TRBJ2-7 | TRBV19 | TRBD1 | . | CASSIGNRGYEQYF | TGTGCCAGTAGTATAGGTAACAGGGGCTACGAGCAGTACTTC
TRBJ2-7 | TRBV27 | TRBD2 | . | CASSGSGDSLAGGFSYEQYF | TGTGCCAGCAGCGGCTCTGGGGACAGTCTAGCGGGAGGGTTCAGCTACGAGCAGTACTTC
TRBJ2-1 | TRBV29-1 | . | . | CSAQEVRTGHNEQFF | TGCAGCGCCCAGGAGGTGAGGACGGGTCACAATGAGCAGTTCTTC
TRBJ2-5 | TRBV7-3 | . | . | CASSFGGQETQYF | TGTGCCAGCAGCTTCGGAGGGCAGGAGACCCAGTACTTC
TRBJ2-3 | TRBV19 | . | . | CASSPGVGTDTQYF | TGTGCCAGTAGTCCCGGCGTGGGCACAGATACGCAGTATTTT
TRBJ2-7 | TRBV4-2 | . | . | CASSQVSTTYEQYF | TGTGCCAGCAGCCAAGTTTCCACCACCTACGAGCAGTACTTC
TRBJ1-2 | TRBV7-9 | . | once | CASSPTGEYGYTF | TGTGCCAGCAGCCCGACAGGAGAATACGGCTACACCTTC
TRBJ2-5 | TRBV14 | . | . | CASSQGMDQETQYF | TGTGCCAGCAGCCAAGGCATGGACCAAGAGACCCAGTACTTC
TRBJ2-7 | TRBV10-3 | . | once | CAISEYYEQYF | TGTGCCATCAGTGAGTACTACGAGCAGTACTTC
TRBJ1-5 | TRBV7-9 | TRBD1 | once | CASSLGTGGVQPQHF | TGTGCCAGCAGCTTAGGGACAGGGGGTGTTCAGCCCCAGCATTTT
TRBJ2-5 | TRBV19 | TRBD1 | . | CASSGDRGYGGFQETQYF | TGTGCCAGTAGTGGGGACAGGGGGTATGGCGGATTTCAAGAGACCCAGTACTTC
TRBJ1-3 | TRBV28 | . | . | CASSGGGHSSGNTIYF | TGTGCCAGCTCCGGTGGAGGACATTCGTCTGGAAACACCATATATTTT
TRBJ2-7 | TRBV28 | . | . | CASKQDTSSALSYEQYF | TGTGCCAGCAAACAGGACACTTCTAGCGCTCTATCCTACGAGCAGTACTTC
TRBJ2-3 | TRBV20-1 | . | . | CSARPQDTQYF | TGCAGTGCTAGACCTCAGGATACGCAGTATTTT
TRBJ2-7 | TRBV18 | TRBD2 | . | CASSRTSGTYEQYF | TGTGCCAGCTCACGGACTAGCGGAACCTACGAGCAGTACTTC
TRBJ2-1 | TRBV15 | TRBD2 | . | CATSKETSGIEQFF | TGTGCCACCAGTAAAGAGACTAGCGGGATTGAGCAGTTCTTC
TRBJ1-2 | TRBV11-2 | . | . | CASSLSFRSYGYTF | TGTGCCAGCAGCTTAAGTTTCCGTTCCTATGGCTACACCTTC
TRBJ2-7 | TRBV7-8 | TRBD2 | . | CASSPSGSRTYEQYF | TGTGCCAGCAGTCCTAGCGGGAGTAGAACCTACGAGCAGTACTTC
TRBJ2-1 | TRBV6-4 | . | once | CASSVTGRSEQFF | TGTGCCAGCAGTGTCACGGGGAGAAGTGAGCAGTTCTTC
TRBJ2-2 | TRBV27 | . | . | CASRRLLANTGELFF | TGTGCCAGCAGGCGCTTACTCGCGAACACCGGGGAGCTGTTTTTT
TRBJ2-1 | TRBV30 | TRBD2 | . | CAWRERGYNEQFF | TGTGCCTGGAGAGAGCGGGGGTACAATGAGCAGTTCTTC
TRBJ1-3 | TRBV7-3 | TRBD1 | . | CASSRTGSGNTIYF | TGTGCCAGCAGTCGGACAGGCTCTGGAAACACCATATATTTT
TRBJ2-7 | TRBV30 | . | . | CAWSVLSYEQYF | TGTGCCTGGAGTGTCCTATCCTACGAGCAGTACTTC
TRBJ1-1 | TRBV2 | . | . | CASSRWEDTEAFF | TGTGCCAGTTCAAGGTGGGAGGACACTGAAGCTTTCTTT
TRBJ1-5 | TRBV27 | . | . | CASSLSRRGAGNNQPQHF | TGTGCCAGCAGTTTATCCCGTAGGGGGGCGGGGAACAATCAGCCCCAGCATTTT
TRBJ1-5 | TRBV7-2 | . | . | CASSSRGGPNQPQHF | TGTGCCAGCAGCTCCAGGGGAGGGCCTAATCAGCCCCAGCATTTT
TRBJ1-2 | TRBV19 | . | . | CASSIGASYNHYGYTF | TGTGCCAGTAGTATTGGCGCCTCATACAATCACTATGGCTACACCTTC
TRBJ2-7 | TRBV9 | TRBD1 | . | CASSAGTDSYEQYF | TGTGCCAGCAGCGCCGGGACAGACTCCTACGAGCAGTACTTC